The 24 T cell receptor beta chains in this list originate from one sample, sequenced in a study of cytomegalovirus exposure and HLA in healthy donors. Researchers ran the PCR with 60 Vbeta and 13 Jbeta primers. This table comes from immunoSEQ multiplex PCR, and its TCRdb copy is limited to in-frame clones, with some not included. The table records around 140,000 clones, almost 85% of them present only once. Sequencing was carried out using PBMCs. The receptor set was obtained from a woman aged 60-75 years in good health and CMV-seropositive.

A few counts support this clone. The V and J genes are TRBV5-8 and TRBJ1-5, with 7 bases that match TRBD1. The CDR3 sequence is 16 residues long. V shed 2 bases, J shed 5 bases, and the junction held 10 bases outside the gene matches. Per the germline V gene, CDR1 is SGHTS and CDR2 is YDEGEE. CDR3 sequence reads: CASSLRRQGVDQPQHF. The CDR3 region has the DNA TGTGCCAGCAGCTTACGCCGACAGGGCGTAGATCAGCCCCAGCATTTT.

The V gene is TRBV30, the J gene TRBJ2-7, with 7 bases aligning to TRBD1. Trimming removed 3 bases from V and 7 bases from J; junction bases left unmatched: 12. CDR1 is GTSNPN, CDR2 SVGIG, per germline (reference sequence). This CDR3 region has 14 residues. CDR3 sequence (DNA): TGTGCCTGGAGGGAGACAGGGTCAGTACAAGAGCAGTACTTC. It translates to CAWRETGSVQEQYF.

The V call is TRBV4-3, the J call TRBJ2-2, with D possibly being TRBD1 (5 bases). The length of the CDR3 is 14 residues. With 4 bases removed from V and 7 bases from J, the gap between germline ends came to 13 bases. Germline assignment: CDR1 LGHNA and CDR2 YSLEER. CDR3 nucleotide sequence: TGCGCCAGCAGCCCGACCAGGGCCGGCGGGGAGCTGTTTTTT. This sequence encodes CASSPTRAGGELFF.

The genes are TRBV9 and TRBJ2-7; D uncertain. The V gene lost 1 base and the J gene lost 5 bases, with 16 bases spanning the gap. Germline values: CDR1 SGDLS, CDR2 YYNGEE. The CDR3 sequence is 15 residues long. CDR3 protein: CASSVSPESGNEQYF. CDR3 DNA sequence: TGTGCCAGCAGCGTATCACCGGAGTCCGGCAACGAGCAGTACTTC.

The genes are TRBV19 and TRBJ1-5; D ambiguous. Trimming removed 5 bases at V and 0 bases at J, with 5 bases between. The CDR3 is made up of 13 amino acids. Germline V lookup: CDR1 LNHDA, CDR2 SQIVND (reference sequence). CDR3 sequence: CASSQDSNQPQHF. In nucleotides, the CDR3 is TGTGCCAGTAGTCAGGATAGCAATCAGCCCCAGCATTTT.

V usage is TRBV6-5 and J usage is TRBJ1-4; D ambiguous. Germline values: CDR1 MNHEY, CDR2 SVGAGI. CDR3 length equals 14 residues. V lost 3 bases, J lost 4 bases, and 9 bases lay in between. The DNA of the CDR3 is TGTGCCAGCAGTTATCAACAATATAATGAAAAACTGTTTTTT. Protein sequence: CASSYQQYNEKLFF.

The rearrangement joins TRBV14 to TRBJ1-1; perhaps TRBD1 as D (5 bases). CDR1 and CDR2 from the germline V gene are SGHDN and FVKESK. V was clipped by 6 bases and J by 2 bases, with 10 bases between them. The CDR3 is 13 residues long. Here the CDR3 reads CASSGQPNTEAFF. The CDR3 coding sequence is TGTGCCAGCAGTGGACAACCTAACACTGAAGCTTTCTTT.

This clone was picked up one time. V usage is TRBV9 and J usage is TRBJ1-3, with TRBD1 matching over 10 bases. J lost 6 bases, V lost 2 bases, and 5 bases had no gene match. The CDR3 covers 15 residues. Germline V gives CDR1 SGDLS, CDR2 YYNGEE. The CDR3 sequence is CASSVGQGIENTIYF. CDR3 DNA: TGTGCCAGCAGCGTGGGACAGGGGATCGAAAACACCATATATTTT.

The chain joins TRBV7-9 to TRBJ2-1; weak D call: TRBD2 (5 bases). CDR3 length equals 13 residues. V gave up 2 bases and J gave up 7 bases, with 9 bases separating them. CDR1 SEHNR and CDR2 FQNEAQ come from the germline V gene (reference sequence). The CDR3 loop is CASSLSTGNEQFF. In DNA form, the CDR3 reads TGTGCCAGCAGCTTATCGACGGGGAATGAGCAGTTCTTC.

As concerns this clone: At the DNA level, this CDR3 is encoded by other sequences in the same sample as well. The J gene is TRBJ2-7, the V gene TRBV28, with a tentative D call TRBD2 (6 bases). Trimming left V 7 bases short and J 0 bases short, with 10 bases between. CDR1 MDHEN and CDR2 SYDVKM come from the germline V gene. The CDR3 runs to 13 residues. The CDR3 sequence is CASTPGSSYEQYF. For the CDR3, the DNA is TGTGCCAGCACGCCCGGGAGCTCCTACGAGCAGTACTTC. Using reference TRBV28 and TRBJ2-7 for the parts outside the CDR3, the full variable domain is DVKVTQSSRYLVKRTGEKVFLECVQDMDHENMFWYRQDPGLGLRLIYFSYDVKMKEKGDIPEGYSVSREKKERFSLILESASTNQTSMYLCASTPGSSYEQYFGPGTRLTVT.

The rearrangement uses TRBV7-2 and TRBJ2-7; 7 bases fit TRBD2. The length of the CDR3 is 16 residues. Germline lookup yields CDR1 SGHTA and CDR2 FQGNSA. Unmatched junction bases numbered 9, after V lost 1 base and J lost 3 bases. The CDR3 DNA sequence: TGTGCCAGCAGCTTAGGCGGGGTGGCGGGAGTCTACGAGCAGTACTTC. Its protein product is CASSLGGVAGVYEQYF.

The chain combines TRBV27 with TRBJ1-2; 7 nucleotides agree with TRBD1. This CDR3 spans 17 amino acids. The V gene end was trimmed by 6 bases and the J gene end by 3 bases; junction bases not matched to a gene: 16. Germline V gene data show CDR1 as MNHEY and CDR2 as SMNVEV (reference sequence). The CDR3 spells CASRLTSYDREDYGYTF. DNA for the CDR3: TGTGCCAGCAGATTAACGAGCTATGACAGGGAGGACTATGGCTACACCTTC.

The chain employs TRBV7-9 and TRBJ1-3; 9 bases are a match to TRBD1. The germline V gene has CDR1 SEHNR and CDR2 FQNEAQ (reference sequence). Trimming removed 3 bases from V and 3 bases from J; junction bases left unmatched: 9. This CDR3 spans 17 amino acids. CDR3 bases: TGTGCCAGCAGCTTTGACCGGGACAGGGTTGATGGAAACACCATATATTTT. This sequence encodes CASSFDRDRVDGNTIYF.

This chain uses TRBV19 with TRBJ1-1; TRBD1 might be the D (5 bases). Deletions cut 5 bases from V and 1 base from J, with 17 bases between. Germline values: CDR1 LNHDA, CDR2 SQIVND (reference sequence). The CDR3 totals 16 residues. This CDR3 reads CASSGAAGQWNTEAFF. In DNA form, the CDR3 reads TGTGCCAGTAGTGGCGCGGCAGGGCAATGGAACACTGAAGCTTTCTTT.

This clone was observed a few times. At the DNA level, this CDR3 is encoded by other sequences in the same sample as well. The CDR3 nucleotides read TGTGCCAGCAGCTCCACGACTAGCGGCTACGAGCAGTACTTC. Amino acids: CASSSTTSGYEQYF. The V call is TRBV7-9, the J call TRBJ2-7; 9 bases align to TRBD2. CDR1 is SEHNR and CDR2 is FQNEAQ in the germline V gene (reference sequence). V dropped 4 bases and J dropped 3; count of bases not matched to a gene: 4. The CDR3 sequence is 14 residues long.

The chain carries TRBV6-9 and TRBJ1-2; weak D call: TRBD1 (5 bases). The CDR3 has 12 residues. The ends were cut back, 7 bases at V and 5 bases at J, with 11 bases in the middle. Germline CDR1 is MNHGY and CDR2 is SVAAGI. The CDR3 DNA follows: TGTGCCAGCATACGACAGCCATATGGCTACACCTTC. Residues: CASIRQPYGYTF.

The rearrangement uses TRBV18 and TRBJ1-3; D gene unclear. Germline lookup yields CDR1 KGHSH and CDR2 LQKENI. Trimming shortened V by 0 bases and J by 2 bases, and 5 bases separated the two germline ends. The CDR3 sequence is 14 residues long. The CDR3 reads CASSPPTTGNTIYF. The CDR3 coding sequence is TGTGCCAGCTCACCACCGACTACTGGAAACACCATATATTTT.

This chain's CDR3 is CASSFGGVNEQFF. As DNA, the CDR3 is TGTGCCAGCAGCTTTGGAGGGGTCAATGAGCAGTTCTTC. The chain uses TRBV11-1 and TRBJ2-1, with TRBD2 as a possible D gene (6 bases). The CDR3 is 13 residues long. Trimming left V 3 bases short and J 6 bases short, with 9 bases between. In germline, CDR1 is SGHAT, CDR2 FQDESV (reference sequence).

As DNA, the CDR3 is TGCAGCGTTCTAGGGGGTGGGTCTGAAAAACTGTTTTTT. Translating gives CSVLGGGSEKLFF. The chain couples TRBV29-1 to TRBJ1-4; TRBD1 might be the D (6 bases). This CDR3 is built from 13 residues. Trimming removed 5 bases at V and 7 bases at J, with 14 bases between. Germline V gene lookup returns CDR1 SQVTM and CDR2 ANQGSEA.

This chain joins TRBV27 and TRBJ2-1, with TRBD2 identical over 12 bases. CDR3 length equals 15 residues. Per germline, CDR1 MNHEY and CDR2 SMNVEV (reference sequence). Trimming cost V 5 bases and J 10 bases; bases outside gene matches: 9. The CDR3 loop reads CASSGLAGPLGEQFF. As DNA, the CDR3 is TGTGCCAGCAGTGGACTAGCGGGGCCCCTTGGGGAGCAGTTCTTC.

This chain joins TRBV5-1 and TRBJ2-3; 14 bases are shared with TRBD2. Losses at the gene ends were 2 bases for V and 6 bases for J; bases not matched to a gene: 8. CDR3 length: 17 amino acids. Germline assignment: CDR1 SGHRS and CDR2 YFSETQ. The CDR3 sequence is CASSFIGTSGSADTQYF. The DNA for the CDR3 is TGCGCCAGCAGCTTTATTGGGACTAGCGGGAGCGCGGATACGCAGTATTTT.

The V gene is TRBV5-4, the J gene TRBJ2-3; possibly TRBD2 for D (6 bases). V was shortened by 3 bases and J by 1 base, with 15 bases between the two germline ends. Germline values: CDR1 SGHNT, CDR2 YYREEE (reference sequence). This CDR3 region has 16 residues. The CDR3 bases are TGTGCCAGCAGCTCCGACAGCGGGTGGGGCACAGATACGCAGTATTTT. Protein: CASSSDSGWGTDTQYF.

CDR3 sequence (DNA): TGTGCCAGCAGTACCGACAGGACCAATCAGCCCCAGCATTTT. It codes for CASSTDRTNQPQHF. This sequence joins TRBV28 and TRBJ1-5; a weak D match, TRBD1 (6 bases). The CDR3 has 14 amino acids. Per germline, CDR1 MDHEN and CDR2 SYDVKM. V shed 5 bases and J shed 3 bases, with 11 bases lying between them.

The chain has TRBV28 and TRBJ1-2; no clear D. The CDR3 is 14 amino acids. V dropped 3 bases and J dropped 8 bases, with 16 bases sitting between them. CDR1 is MDHEN, CDR2 SYDVKM, per germline. CDR3 coding DNA: TGTGCCAGCAGTTTGCCCGGTATGACGGAGGGCTACACCTTC. Translated: CASSLPGMTEGYTF.